This TCR beta chain was sequenced in a study of long-term antiretroviral therapy in people with HIV. Study information: The oldest samples precede the 2015 immediate-ART recommendation by about a decade. Study observations and caveats: In HIV, the repertoires covered a tighter span of CDR3 lengths than in controls. Pre-ART expanded clones dominated the repertoire at every time point.

The assay, immunoSEQ v3.0, was run at survey level. The data were produced by immunoSEQ multiplex PCR, yet TCRdb's version contains in-frame clones alone and is incomplete. The profile shows 25,000 to 35,000 clones, 95% of them singletons. Treatment for every participant with HIV took place in the United States. To note about this clone: Its antigen remains unidentified.

The germline CDR1 and CDR2 sequences are SEHNR and FQNEAQ (reference sequence). The CDR3 consists of 11 residues. Trimming took 4 bases from V and 11 from J, leaving 9 bases between them. Sequenced material: unsorted PBMCs, taken 5.3 years after starting antiretroviral therapy. V is TRBV7-9 and J is TRBJ2-1; weak D call: TRBD2 (5 bases). The clonotype originates from a man younger than 45 with HIV. This chain's CDR3 is CASSSSGKQFF. Here the CDR3 DNA reads TGTGCCAGCAGCTCTTCGGGGAAGCAGTTCTTC. Supplemented by reference TRBV7-9 and TRBJ2-1, the full variable domain reads DTGVSQNPRHKITKRGQNVTFRCDPISEHNRLYWYRQTLGQGPEFLTYFQNEAQLEKSRLLSDRFSAERPKGSFSTLEIQRTEQGDSAMYLCASSSSGKQFFGPGTRLTVL.